The 3 T cell receptor beta chains presented below share a single source sample, sequenced in a study of beta chain features in type 1 diabetes. Reverse transcribing all isolated RNA meant expressed TCRB transcripts were sequenced. Sequencing used immunoSEQ multiplex PCR; TCRdb keeps in-frame clones, though not all of them. The sample gives approximately 110,000 clones, 40% of which show up once; 0.065% is in the top ten. Material for sequencing was stem cell memory CD4+ T cells from blood. Receptors were obtained from a young woman in good health.

This clone turned up a few times. This sequence joins TRBV15 and TRBJ1-5, with D unclear. The CDR3 covers 13 residues. The germline V and J ends were trimmed by 4 bases and 4 bases, with 8 bases remaining between them. Germline V lookup: CDR1 LNHNV, CDR2 YYDKDF (reference sequence). The CDR3 spells CATSMGSNQPQHF. In DNA, the CDR3 is TGTGCCACCAGCATGGGGAGTAATCAGCCCCAGCATTTT.

A few counts support this clone. The chain links TRBV5-4 to TRBJ2-5; 9 positions match TRBD2. The CDR3 runs 17 residues. V shed 4 bases, J shed 1 base, and the junction held 11 bases outside the gene matches. CDR1 is SGHNT and CDR2 is YYREEE in the germline V gene (reference sequence). The CDR3 coding sequence is TGTGCCAGCAGCCAGGGCTTGAGACTAGCGGTCCAAGAGACCCAGTACTTC. Its protein product is CASSQGLRLAVQETQYF.

This rearrangement joins TRBV30 to TRBJ2-5; D not resolved. The CDR3 is made up of 14 amino acids. V was clipped by 0 bases and J by 3 bases, with 11 bases between them. Germline V gene sequence: CDR1 GTSNPN, CDR2 SVGIG (reference sequence). CDR3 coding DNA: TGTGCCTGGAGTGTACAGTTACCTAAAGAGACCCAGTACTTC. Residues: CAWSVQLPKETQYF. Full variable domain (rest looked up from reference TRBV30 and TRBJ2-5): SQTIHQWPATLVQPVGSPLSLECTVEGTSNPNLYWYRQAAGRGLQLLFYSVGIGQISSEVPQNLSASRPQDRQFILSSKKLLLSDSGFYLCAWSVQLPKETQYFGPGTRLLVL.